These T cell receptor beta chains were read from a single sample in a study of siplizumab effects on memory and regulatory T cells. Method: immunoSEQ multiplex PCR; TCRdb's copy keeps in-frame clones and lacks some. The data contain some 100,000 clones, approximately 92% of them singletons. Material for sequencing was CD4+ T cells sorted from blood. Receptors were obtained from a human donor in good health. Both conserved end residues are part of each CDR3. D genes are given only for firm matches. The size field is filled for only some rows; it gives once, few, many or a size class.

TRBJ1-6,NA,14,NA,TRBV28,TGTGCCAGCACTGGCCTCTGGGAGAATTCACCCCTCCACTTT,CASTGLWENSPLHF
TRBJ2-7,NA,14,NA,TRBV28,TGTGCCAGCATGTTGTTTCAGGGGCGCTACGAGCAGTACTTC,CASMLFQGRYEQYF
TRBJ2-2,NA,15,NA,TRBV6-5,TGTGCCAGCAGTTACTCGCCAGCTTCAGCCGGGGAGCTGTTTTTT,CASSYSPASAGELFF
TRBJ1-1,NA,11,NA,TRBV30,TGTGCCCTGACAAGGGTCCCTAGGGCTTTCTTT,CALTRVPRAFF
TRBJ2-7,NA,15,TRBD1,TRBV29-1,TGCAGCGTTGTGGATCCGAGACAGGGTGTGGGCGAGCAGTACTTC,CSVVDPRQGVGEQYF
TRBJ2-5,NA,13,NA,TRBV19,TGTGCCAGTTCGGGGGCGGGAAGGGAGACCCAGTACTTC,CASSGAGRETQYF
TRBJ1-5,NA,14,NA,TRBV7-2,TGTGCCAGCAGCCCGGGAGAGAGCAATCAGCCCCAGCATTTT,CASSPGESNQPQHF
TRBJ2-7,NA,15,TRBD1,TRBV5-1,TGCGCCAGCAGCCCATTGGGACAGGGAAGGCACGAGCAGTACTTC,CASSPLGQGRHEQYF
TRBJ2-3,NA,18,TRBD2,TRBV7-9,TGTGCCAGCAGCTTGCCCCCGACTAGCGGCGTTAGCACAGATACGCAGTATTTT,CASSLPPTSGVSTDTQYF
TRBJ2-7,NA,14,NA,TRBV5-6,TGTGCCAGCAGCTTGGAGGGGTTCGAGTACGAGCAGTACTTC,CASSLEGFEYEQYF
TRBJ1-2,NA,17,TRBD1,TRBV6-1,TGTGCCAGCAGTGAAGCGGAAGGGACAGGGGTGTTTGGGGGCTACACCTTC,CASSEAEGTGVFGGYTF
TRBJ2-6,NA,15,NA,TRBV19,TGTGCCAGTAGTGGGGCGTACTCTGGGGCCAACGTCCTGACTTTC,CASSGAYSGANVLTF
TRBJ2-5,NA,15,NA,TRBV21-1,TGTGCCAGCAGCAAAGAAGGGGGCTTGGGAGAGACCCAGTACTTC,CASSKEGGLGETQYF
TRBJ1-5,NA,15,NA,TRBV4-1,TGCGCCAGCAGCCCCATGGAGGGGGGGGATCAGCCCCAGCATTTT,CASSPMEGGDQPQHF
TRBJ1-2,NA,14,TRBD1,TRBV6-1,TGTGCCAGCAGTTGGGACAGGGAAACCTATGGCTACACCTTC,CASSWDRETYGYTF
TRBJ2-5,NA,15,NA,TRBV21-1,TGTGCCAGCAGCAAAGTTGTCGGGACCCAAGAGACCCAGTACTTC,CASSKVVGTQETQYF
TRBJ1-2,NA,13,NA,TRBV5-4,TGTGCCAGCAGCTTGGCTCCGGAGAGGGGCTACACCTTC,CASSLAPERGYTF
TRBJ2-6,NA,15,TRBD1,TRBV28,TGTGCCAGCAGTGAGGGGGCAGCTGGGGCCAACGTCCTGACTTTC,CASSEGAAGANVLTF
TRBJ1-2,NA,15,TRBD1,TRBV18,TGTGCCAGCTCACTGTTCCGGGACAGGGGATATGGCTACACCTTC,CASSLFRDRGYGYTF
TRBJ2-7,NA,12,TRBD2,TRBV28,TGTGCCAGCTCGGGACTAGTCTACGAGCAGTACTTC,CASSGLVYEQYF
TRBJ1-4,NA,12,NA,TRBV5-4,TGTGCCACGGAGGGGGAAGGGGAAAAACTGTTTTTT,CATEGEGEKLFF
TRBJ1-2,NA,15,TRBD1,TRBV28,TGTGCCAGCAGTTTGACGGGACAGGGGGCATATGGCTACACCTTC,CASSLTGQGAYGYTF
TRBJ1-2,NA,15,NA,TRBV5-1,TGCGCCAGCAGATGGAGCGAGGGCCAATCATATGGCTACACCTTC,CASRWSEGQSYGYTF
TRBJ2-7,NA,13,NA,TRBV29-1,TGCAGCGTTGTGACAGGAATGACCTACGAGCAGTACTTC,CSVVTGMTYEQYF
TRBJ2-7,NA,16,NA,TRBV7-7,TGTGCCAGCAGCACTCGATCCGGGACGGGGCCCTACGAGCAGTACTTC,CASSTRSGTGPYEQYF
TRBJ2-5,once,16,NA,TRBV10-3,TGTGCCATCAGTGAGTCGGGACACCGGGGATCGGAGACCCAGTACTTC,CAISESGHRGSETQYF
TRBJ1-1,NA,13,NA,TRBV14,TGTGCCAGCAGCCTCGAACAGAACACTGAAGCTTTCTTT,CASSLEQNTEAFF
TRBJ1-2,NA,15,NA,TRBV30,TGTGCCTGGACGACCCCGGGGAGGTTGAGCTATGGCTACACCTTC,CAWTTPGRLSYGYTF
TRBJ1-1,NA,13,NA,TRBV7-9,TGTGCCAGCAGCTGGGAGAAGAACACTGAAGCTTTCTTT,CASSWEKNTEAFF
TRBJ2-7,NA,15,NA,TRBV15,TGTGCCACCAGCAGAGAGGACGGTCATTCCTACGAGCAGTACTTC,CATSREDGHSYEQYF
TRBJ2-5,NA,12,NA,TRBV10-2,TGCGCCAGCAGTGAAACGAGGCAGACCCAGTACTTC,CASSETRQTQYF
TRBJ2-1,NA,14,NA,TRBV7-9,TGTGCCAGCAGCTTAAGGAGGGGCGAAAGTGAGCAGTTCTTC,CASSLRRGESEQFF
TRBJ2-2,NA,13,NA,TRBV6-5,TGTGCCAGCAAGACTCAGAACACCGGGGAGCTGTTTTTT,CASKTQNTGELFF
TRBJ1-1,NA,14,NA,TRBV10-3,TGTGCCATCAGTGAGTCGCCCGTTGGAACTGAAGCTTTCTTT,CAISESPVGTEAFF
TRBJ2-1,NA,17,TRBD2,TRBV11-2,TGTGCCAGCAGCTTTCAAGCCACTAGCGGCGGGTACAATGAGCAGTTCTTC,CASSFQATSGGYNEQFF
TRBJ2-7,once,15,TRBD1,TRBV5-4,TGTGCCAGCAACCTTGACAGGGCCGTTTCGGACGAGCAGTACTTC,CASNLDRAVSDEQYF
TRBJ2-3,NA,14,NA,TRBV6-6,TGTGCCAGCAGTTACGAAGGGCTAGTTAGAACGCAGTATTTT,CASSYEGLVRTQYF
TRBJ1-1,NA,15,NA,TRBV15,TGTGCCACCAGCGGAAAAAAGGATCGTCGGACTGAAGCTTTCTTT,CATSGKKDRRTEAFF
TRBJ2-3,NA,12,NA,TRBV7-9,TGTGCCAGCAGTCGAGTATCAGATACGCAGTATTTT,CASSRVSDTQYF
TRBJ2-4,NA,13,NA,TRBV2,TGTGCCAGCAGCCAGGGGGCCAAAAACATTCAGTACTTC,CASSQGAKNIQYF
TRBJ2-7,NA,14,NA,TRBV4-3,TGCGCCAGCAGCCAAGCCGTCAGGGAGTACGAGCAGTACTTC,CASSQAVREYEQYF
TRBJ1-3,NA,15,TRBD1,TRBV27,TGTGCCAGCAGTTCTACGGGGACAGCTGGAAACACCATATATTTT,CASSSTGTAGNTIYF
TRBJ2-7,NA,14,NA,TRBV5-4,TGTGCCAGCAGCCCAAGCGGGACAAGCTACGAGCAGTACTTC,CASSPSGTSYEQYF
TRBJ2-2,NA,14,NA,TRBV9,TGTGCCAGCAGCGTAACGACCTTCCCCGGGGAGCTGTTTTTT,CASSVTTFPGELFF
TRBJ1-1,NA,13,NA,TRBV29-1,TGCAGCGTTGCTACGGGGACGGACACTGAAGCTTTCTTT,CSVATGTDTEAFF
TRBJ2-3,NA,15,TRBD1,TRBV4-1,TGCGCCAGCAGCCAACAGGGGGCGCTTGGAGATACGCAGTATTTT,CASSQQGALGDTQYF
TRBJ2-7,NA,13,NA,TRBV7-2,TGTGCCAGCAGCTTAACAGGCTATTACGAGCAGTACTTC,CASSLTGYYEQYF
TRBJ2-7,NA,14,NA,TRBV7-2,TGTGCCAGCAGCTTAGAGACCACCGGCTACGAGCAGTACTTC,CASSLETTGYEQYF
TRBJ1-2,NA,18,TRBD1,TRBV5-1,TGCGCCAGCAATTTGGGCCGGGACAGGGGGCTCTCTAACTATGGCTACACCTTC,CASNLGRDRGLSNYGYTF
TRBJ1-6,few,14,TRBD1,TRBV10-1,TGCGCCAGCACCTGGGACAGCTCTAATTCACCCCTCCACTTT,CASTWDSSNSPLHF
TRBJ2-1,NA,17,TRBD2,TRBV30,TGTGCCTGGAGTGGAGCCCTAACTAGCGGGGGGGCCGGTGAGCAGTTCTTC,CAWSGALTSGGAGEQFF
TRBJ2-5,NA,14,NA,TRBV19,TGTGCCAGTAGCACAAGGCAGAGCCAAGAGACCCAGTACTTC,CASSTRQSQETQYF
TRBJ2-5,NA,16,TRBD1,TRBV5-1,TGCGCCAGCAGCTTGGCCTACAGGGGTGGATGGGAGACCCAGTACTTC,CASSLAYRGGWETQYF
TRBJ2-7,NA,12,NA,TRBV5-3,TGTGCCAGAAGCTATGGTCGCTACGAGCAGTACTTC,CARSYGRYEQYF
TRBJ1-1,NA,14,TRBD1,TRBV6-5,TGTGCCAGCAGCCGACAGGGGAGGAACACTGAAGCTTTCTTT,CASSRQGRNTEAFF
TRBJ1-2,NA,13,NA,TRBV30,TGTGCCTGGAGTGAGGACGCTAACTATGGCTACACCTTC,CAWSEDANYGYTF
TRBJ2-3,NA,14,NA,TRBV7-2,TGTGCCAGCAGCGACCGGAGTCAGGCAGATACGCAGTATTTT,CASSDRSQADTQYF